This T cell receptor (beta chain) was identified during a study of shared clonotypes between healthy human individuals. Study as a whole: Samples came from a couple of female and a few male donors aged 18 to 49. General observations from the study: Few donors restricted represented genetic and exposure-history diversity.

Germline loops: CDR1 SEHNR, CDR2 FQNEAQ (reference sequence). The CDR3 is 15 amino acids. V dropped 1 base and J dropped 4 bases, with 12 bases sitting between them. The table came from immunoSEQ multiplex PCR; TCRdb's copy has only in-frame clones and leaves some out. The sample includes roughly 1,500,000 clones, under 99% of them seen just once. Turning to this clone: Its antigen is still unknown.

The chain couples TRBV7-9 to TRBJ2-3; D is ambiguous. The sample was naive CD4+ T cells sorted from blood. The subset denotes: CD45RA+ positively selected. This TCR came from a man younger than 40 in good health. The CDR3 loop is CASSLVSLEADTQYF. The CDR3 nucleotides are TGTGCCAGCAGCTTAGTTAGTCTAGAAGCAGATACGCAGTATTTT.